A selection of T cell receptor beta chains follows, all from one sample in a study of CD8+ T cells in alopecia areata. Clones were read by immunoSEQ multiplex PCR, and TCRdb kept only the in-frame ones, dropping some. The sample includes more than 150,000 clones, 50% to 70% of them seen just once. Source: CD4+ T cells sorted from blood, taken at week 0. The receptors were sampled from a human donor with alopecia areata. Each CDR3 is given with its conserved first and last residue. The order of the fields is D gene, V gene, clone size, J gene, CDR3 protein, CDR3 DNA. D genes are given only for firm matches. The size entry is marked missing in some rows and otherwise reads once, few, many or a size class.

d_call: -
v_call: TRBV4-2
clone_size: -
j_call: TRBJ2-3
cdr3_aa: CASSQLASTDTQYF
cdr3_nt: TGTGCCAGCAGCCAACTAGCCAGCACAGATACGCAGTATTTT

d_call: -
v_call: TRBV23-1
clone_size: few
j_call: TRBJ2-3
cdr3_aa: CASSHQLTGRGSTDTQYF
cdr3_nt: TGCGCCAGCAGTCACCAACTGACAGGCCGGGGGTCCACAGATACGCAGTATTTT

d_call: TRBD1
v_call: TRBV19
clone_size: -
j_call: TRBJ1-2
cdr3_aa: CASSTPPGTGHGYTF
cdr3_nt: TGTGCCAGTAGTACCCCACCGGGGACAGGTCACGGCTACACCTTC

d_call: -
v_call: TRBV6-1
clone_size: -
j_call: TRBJ1-1
cdr3_aa: CATVAGLAEAFF
cdr3_nt: TGTGCCACCGTGGCGGGGTTGGCTGAAGCTTTCTTT

d_call: -
v_call: TRBV27
clone_size: few
j_call: TRBJ2-2
cdr3_aa: CASSLVGRGTNTGELFF
cdr3_nt: TGTGCCAGCAGTTTAGTGGGCAGGGGAACGAACACCGGGGAGCTGTTTTTT

d_call: -
v_call: TRBV6-5
clone_size: -
j_call: TRBJ1-4
cdr3_aa: CASSSRTGEKLFF
cdr3_nt: TGTGCCAGCAGTTCCCGGACGGGAGAAAAACTGTTTTTT

d_call: -
v_call: TRBV4-1
clone_size: -
j_call: TRBJ1-4
cdr3_aa: CASSHPGATNEKLFF
cdr3_nt: TGCGCCAGCAGCCACCCGGGAGCAACTAATGAAAAACTGTTTTTT

d_call: -
v_call: TRBV7-2
clone_size: many
j_call: TRBJ2-3
cdr3_aa: CASSAVESSTDTQYF
cdr3_nt: TGTGCCAGCAGCGCGGTAGAGTCTAGCACAGATACGCAGTATTTT

d_call: TRBD1
v_call: TRBV2
clone_size: -
j_call: TRBJ2-3
cdr3_aa: CASLRQGATDTQYF
cdr3_nt: TGTGCCAGCCTTCGCCAGGGGGCAACAGATACGCAGTATTTT

d_call: -
v_call: TRBV29-1
clone_size: few
j_call: TRBJ1-1
cdr3_aa: CSVVRRMNTEAFF
cdr3_nt: TGCAGCGTTGTACGACGGATGAACACTGAAGCTTTCTTT

d_call: -
v_call: TRBV30
clone_size: -
j_call: TRBJ1-5
cdr3_aa: CAWSAVTSNQPQHF
cdr3_nt: TGTGCCTGGAGTGCCGTAACCAGCAATCAGCCCCAGCATTTT

d_call: -
v_call: TRBV6-6
clone_size: -
j_call: TRBJ2-1
cdr3_aa: CASSYSGRGSYNEQFF
cdr3_nt: TGTGCCAGCAGTTACTCGGGGAGGGGGTCCTACAATGAGCAGTTCTTC

d_call: -
v_call: TRBV5-5
clone_size: -
j_call: TRBJ2-6
cdr3_aa: CATFRSSGANVLTF
cdr3_nt: TGTGCCACCTTCCGAAGCTCTGGGGCCAACGTCCTGACTTTC

d_call: TRBD2
v_call: TRBV15
clone_size: few
j_call: TRBJ2-3
cdr3_aa: CATSRDGKAGADTQYF
cdr3_nt: TGTGCCACCAGCAGAGATGGAAAAGCGGGGGCTGATACGCAGTATTTT

d_call: -
v_call: TRBV7-9
clone_size: -
j_call: TRBJ2-5
cdr3_aa: CASSSSGETQYF
cdr3_nt: TGTGCCAGCAGCTCTTCAGGGGAGACCCAGTACTTC

d_call: -
v_call: TRBV25-1
clone_size: few
j_call: TRBJ2-3
cdr3_aa: CASSPLGGLRTDTQYF
cdr3_nt: TGTGCCAGCAGTCCCTTGGGTGGGCTTCGCACAGATACGCAGTATTTT

d_call: -
v_call: TRBV7-3
clone_size: -
j_call: TRBJ1-1
cdr3_aa: CASSPTPGNTEAFF
cdr3_nt: TGTGCCAGCAGCCCGACCCCAGGGAACACTGAAGCTTTCTTT

d_call: -
v_call: TRBV15
clone_size: -
j_call: TRBJ2-7
cdr3_aa: CATSRERDGSYEQYF
cdr3_nt: TGTGCCACCAGCAGAGAACGGGACGGATCCTACGAGCAGTACTTC

d_call: TRBD2
v_call: TRBV11-2
clone_size: -
j_call: TRBJ2-3
cdr3_aa: CASSLLTSGGADTQYF
cdr3_nt: TGTGCCAGCAGCTTACTGACTAGCGGGGGAGCGGATACGCAGTATTTT

d_call: TRBD1
v_call: TRBV30
clone_size: -
j_call: TRBJ1-5
cdr3_aa: CAWSVGTGGNQPQHF
cdr3_nt: TGTGCCTGGAGTGTAGGGACAGGGGGCAATCAGCCCCAGCATTTT

d_call: TRBD2
v_call: TRBV29-1
clone_size: -
j_call: TRBJ2-3
cdr3_aa: CSGGGGRVTDTQYF
cdr3_nt: TGCAGCGGAGGCGGGGGGCGGGTCACAGATACGCAGTATTTT

d_call: -
v_call: TRBV6-1
clone_size: -
j_call: TRBJ1-5
cdr3_aa: CASRVTDNQPQHF
cdr3_nt: TGTGCCAGCAGGGTGACAGACAATCAGCCCCAGCATTTT

d_call: TRBD2
v_call: TRBV18
clone_size: -
j_call: TRBJ2-3
cdr3_aa: CASSRPGLGQDTQYF
cdr3_nt: TGTGCCAGCTCCCGACCGGGACTAGGCCAAGATACGCAGTATTTT

d_call: -
v_call: TRBV11-2
clone_size: -
j_call: TRBJ2-7
cdr3_aa: CASSFTAVIAYEQYF
cdr3_nt: TGTGCCAGCAGCTTCACCGCGGTGATCGCCTACGAGCAGTACTTC

d_call: -
v_call: TRBV11-2
clone_size: -
j_call: TRBJ2-7
cdr3_aa: CASSLRSPYEQYF
cdr3_nt: TGTGCCAGCAGCTTAAGGTCCCCCTACGAGCAGTACTTC

d_call: TRBD1
v_call: TRBV19
clone_size: -
j_call: TRBJ1-2
cdr3_aa: CASSPRQGGSGYTF
cdr3_nt: TGTGCCAGTAGTCCCCGACAGGGGGGATCCGGCTACACCTTC

d_call: -
v_call: TRBV20-1
clone_size: -
j_call: TRBJ1-1
cdr3_aa: CSAGRNTEAFF
cdr3_nt: TGCAGTGCTGGGAGGAACACTGAAGCTTTCTTT

d_call: -
v_call: TRBV29-1
clone_size: -
j_call: TRBJ2-5
cdr3_aa: CSAVVTQETQYF
cdr3_nt: TGCAGCGCAGTAGTAACACAAGAGACCCAGTACTTC

d_call: -
v_call: TRBV4-1
clone_size: once
j_call: TRBJ1-5
cdr3_aa: CASSQPGRTVNQPQHF
cdr3_nt: TGCGCCAGCAGCCAGCCCGGGCGCACTGTTAATCAGCCCCAGCATTTT

d_call: TRBD2
v_call: TRBV30
clone_size: -
j_call: TRBJ2-5
cdr3_aa: CAWSVSGGRQETQYF
cdr3_nt: TGTGCCTGGAGTGTTAGCGGGGGGAGACAAGAGACCCAGTACTTC

d_call: -
v_call: TRBV5-1
clone_size: once
j_call: TRBJ2-7
cdr3_aa: CASSSRDRQSSYEQYF
cdr3_nt: TGCGCCAGCAGCTCCAGAGACAGGCAGAGCTCCTACGAGCAGTACTTC

d_call: -
v_call: TRBV7-2
clone_size: few
j_call: TRBJ1-5
cdr3_aa: CASSLDGVVNQPQHF
cdr3_nt: TGTGCCAGCAGCTTAGATGGGGTGGTCAATCAGCCCCAGCATTTT

d_call: -
v_call: TRBV2
clone_size: -
j_call: TRBJ1-2
cdr3_aa: CATARDGKGTTYGYTF
cdr3_nt: TGTGCCACAGCGCGCGACGGAAAGGGGACTACTTATGGCTACACCTTC

d_call: TRBD2
v_call: TRBV7-9
clone_size: few
j_call: TRBJ2-1
cdr3_aa: CASSPGLAGYNEQFF
cdr3_nt: TGTGCCAGCAGCCCCGGACTAGCGGGCTACAATGAGCAGTTCTTC

d_call: -
v_call: TRBV7-2
clone_size: -
j_call: TRBJ2-7
cdr3_aa: CASKRLEVYEQYF
cdr3_nt: TGTGCCAGCAAGAGACTAGAAGTCTACGAGCAGTACTTC

d_call: -
v_call: TRBV14
clone_size: few
j_call: TRBJ1-6
cdr3_aa: CASSLLGGNSPLHF
cdr3_nt: TGTGCCAGCAGCCTACTAGGGGGTAATTCACCCCTCCACTTT

d_call: -
v_call: TRBV2
clone_size: -
j_call: TRBJ2-1
cdr3_aa: CASSVGRYNEQFF
cdr3_nt: TGTGCCAGCAGTGTTGGCCGCTACAATGAGCAGTTCTTC

d_call: -
v_call: TRBV29-1
clone_size: -
j_call: TRBJ2-5
cdr3_aa: CSVSTSLGGRQETQYF
cdr3_nt: TGCAGCGTTTCGACCTCCCTCGGTGGGCGGCAAGAGACCCAGTACTTC

d_call: -
v_call: TRBV18
clone_size: -
j_call: TRBJ2-5
cdr3_aa: CASSPSWGKETQYF
cdr3_nt: TGTGCCAGCTCACCAAGCTGGGGGAAAGAGACCCAGTACTTC

d_call: -
v_call: TRBV5-6
clone_size: -
j_call: TRBJ1-1
cdr3_aa: CASSFPGRNTEAFF
cdr3_nt: TGTGCCAGCAGCTTTCCAGGGAGGAACACTGAAGCTTTCTTT

d_call: -
v_call: TRBV7-2
clone_size: -
j_call: TRBJ1-5
cdr3_aa: CASSSQLHGTVNQPQHF
cdr3_nt: TGTGCCAGCAGCTCCCAACTACATGGCACCGTCAATCAGCCCCAGCATTTT

d_call: -
v_call: TRBV29-1
clone_size: -
j_call: TRBJ2-4
cdr3_aa: CSVSTSRGLKDF
cdr3_nt: TGCAGCGTATCTACCTCAAGGGGTCTCAAGGACTTC

d_call: TRBD1
v_call: TRBV6-5
clone_size: -
j_call: TRBJ2-7
cdr3_aa: CASRDGQGSYEQYF
cdr3_nt: TGTGCCAGCAGGGACGGACAGGGTTCCTACGAGCAGTACTTC

d_call: -
v_call: TRBV15
clone_size: -
j_call: TRBJ2-1
cdr3_aa: CATSYSRAGPLNEQFF
cdr3_nt: TGTGCCACCAGCTATTCTCGTGCGGGGCCGCTCAATGAGCAGTTCTTC

d_call: TRBD1
v_call: TRBV30
clone_size: -
j_call: TRBJ2-4
cdr3_aa: CAWRNRGMAKNIQYF
cdr3_nt: TGTGCCTGGAGAAACAGGGGAATGGCCAAAAACATTCAGTACTTC

d_call: TRBD1
v_call: TRBV29-1
clone_size: -
j_call: TRBJ1-2
cdr3_aa: CSVVAVQGGYGYTF
cdr3_nt: TGCAGCGTTGTTGCGGTCCAGGGGGGCTATGGCTACACCTTC

d_call: -
v_call: TRBV28
clone_size: few
j_call: TRBJ1-1
cdr3_aa: CASSPAGPMNTEAFF
cdr3_nt: TGTGCCAGCAGCCCCGCGGGGCCCATGAACACTGAAGCTTTCTTT

d_call: -
v_call: TRBV4-1
clone_size: -
j_call: TRBJ1-1
cdr3_aa: CASSLVGGRAGTTEAFF
cdr3_nt: TGCGCCAGCAGCCTAGTCGGGGGTCGGGCAGGTACCACTGAAGCTTTCTTT

d_call: -
v_call: TRBV10-3
clone_size: -
j_call: TRBJ1-2
cdr3_aa: CAISQQGDYGYTF
cdr3_nt: TGTGCCATCAGTCAACAGGGAGACTATGGCTACACCTTC

d_call: -
v_call: TRBV7-9
clone_size: -
j_call: TRBJ1-2
cdr3_aa: CASNHIEMGLGSYGYTF
cdr3_nt: TGTGCCAGCAACCACATAGAGATGGGTTTGGGGAGTTATGGCTACACCTTC

d_call: TRBD1
v_call: TRBV29-1
clone_size: few
j_call: TRBJ2-2
cdr3_aa: CSVPVMTGGITGELFF
cdr3_nt: TGCAGCGTTCCGGTTATGACAGGGGGCATCACCGGGGAGCTGTTTTTT

d_call: -
v_call: TRBV7-2
clone_size: -
j_call: TRBJ2-5
cdr3_aa: CASSLTQGTQYF
cdr3_nt: TGTGCCAGCAGCTTAACCCAAGGGACCCAGTACTTC

d_call: -
v_call: TRBV29-1
clone_size: -
j_call: TRBJ1-5
cdr3_aa: CSVVSGESNQPQHF
cdr3_nt: TGCAGCGTTGTGTCAGGGGAGAGCAATCAGCCCCAGCATTTT

d_call: -
v_call: TRBV11-2
clone_size: -
j_call: TRBJ2-7
cdr3_aa: CASSLEGALSEQYF
cdr3_nt: TGTGCCAGCAGCTTAGAGGGGGCGCTATCCGAGCAGTACTTC